The rows below give T cell receptor beta chains drawn from one sample of a study of T cell responses to AZD1222 COVID-19 vaccine. Generated by immunoSEQ multiplex PCR, the TCRdb table keeps only in-frame clones and is missing some. The sample shows approximately 42,000 clones, around 89% of them seen only once. This material consisted of peripheral blood, taken 28 days after the second AZD1222 dose. The receptors shown here come from an adult who received the AZD1222 COVID-19 vaccine. Each CDR3 is given with its conserved first and last residue. Fields, in order: J gene, V gene, clone size, D gene, CDR3 DNA, CDR3 protein. D genes are given only for firm matches. Not all rows give a size; the values are once, few, many and, for expanded clones, a class.

J: TRBJ1-2; V: TRBV29-1; size: .; D: TRBD1; DNA: TGCAGCGTTCCGACAGGGGGGTATGGCTACACCTTC; CDR3: CSVPTGGYGYTF
J: TRBJ1-2; V: TRBV29-1; size: once; D: TRBD1; DNA: TGCAGCGTTGAGAGGGGGCCGGACTATGGCTACACCTTC; CDR3: CSVERGPDYGYTF
J: TRBJ1-2; V: TRBV6-5; size: once; D: .; DNA: TGTGCCAGCATGAAGGCATATGGCTACACCTTC; CDR3: CASMKAYGYTF
J: TRBJ2-7; V: TRBV6-5; size: .; D: .; DNA: TGTGCCAGCAGTTCCCCCGGGCCCCCCGGGAACGAGCAGTACTTC; CDR3: CASSSPGPPGNEQYF
J: TRBJ2-7; V: TRBV6-5; size: .; D: .; DNA: TGTGCCAGCAGCCATACAGGCGAGCAGTACTTC; CDR3: CASSHTGEQYF
J: TRBJ2-7; V: TRBV7-2; size: .; D: .; DNA: TGTGCCAGCAGCTCCGCGGGACAGCCATACGAGCAGTACTTC; CDR3: CASSSAGQPYEQYF
J: TRBJ2-2; V: TRBV5-1; size: .; D: .; DNA: TGCGCCAGCACCCCGAGGGGTGGGAGCACCGGGGAGCTGTTTTTT; CDR3: CASTPRGGSTGELFF
J: TRBJ1-2; V: TRBV6-2/TRBV6-3; size: .; D: TRBD1; DNA: TGTGCCAGCAGTTGGACAGGGGACTATGGCTACACCTTC; CDR3: CASSWTGDYGYTF
J: TRBJ2-5; V: TRBV3-1/TRBV3-2; size: .; D: .; DNA: TGTGCCAGCAGCCTCGGTCCGGGGACCCAGTACTTC; CDR3: CASSLGPGTQYF
J: TRBJ2-1; V: TRBV28; size: .; D: .; DNA: TGTGCCAGCAGTGACACCGGAACTAGCCCGTTCTTC; CDR3: CASSDTGTSPFF
J: TRBJ1-2; V: TRBV6-1; size: .; D: .; DNA: TGTGCCAGCAGTGAAGGCAGGGACTATGGCTACACCTTC; CDR3: CASSEGRDYGYTF
J: TRBJ1-1; V: TRBV10-3; size: .; D: TRBD1; DNA: TGTGCCATCAGTCCCGGACAGGGGGGGTACACTGAAGCTTTCTTT; CDR3: CAISPGQGGYTEAFF
J: TRBJ2-7; V: TRBV6-1; size: .; D: .; DNA: TGTGCCAGCAGTGAAGACGGCAGGGCTTACGAGCAGTACTTC; CDR3: CASSEDGRAYEQYF
J: TRBJ1-2; V: TRBV25-1; size: .; D: .; DNA: TGTGCCAGCAGTAGGAGGAACTATGGCTACACCTTC; CDR3: CASSRRNYGYTF
J: TRBJ1-1; V: TRBV7-6; size: .; D: TRBD1; DNA: TGTGCCAGCAGCGCAGGGGGAAGTGTCACTGAAGCTTTCTTT; CDR3: CASSAGGSVTEAFF
J: TRBJ2-3; V: TRBV5-1; size: .; D: .; DNA: TGCGCCAGCAGACTAGCCACTTCTAATCCTAATACGCAGTATTTT; CDR3: CASRLATSNPNTQYF
J: TRBJ1-5; V: TRBV19; size: .; D: .; DNA: TGTGCCAGTAGTGTGCGACACGGGAATCAGCCCCAGCATTTT; CDR3: CASSVRHGNQPQHF
J: TRBJ2-3; V: TRBV5-1; size: .; D: TRBD2; DNA: TGCGCCAGCAGCCTAGCGGGGGCCCCCACAGATACGCAGTATTTT; CDR3: CASSLAGAPTDTQYF
J: TRBJ2-7; V: TRBV2; size: few; D: TRBD1; DNA: TGTGCCAGCGCACGACAGGGGGCGGGTGAGCAGTACTTC; CDR3: CASARQGAGEQYF
J: TRBJ1-2; V: TRBV3-1/TRBV3-2; size: once; D: TRBD1; DNA: TGTGCCAGCAGCTACCTACAGGGGGCTAGGGCCTATGGCTACACCTTC; CDR3: CASSYLQGARAYGYTF
J: TRBJ1-2; V: TRBV5-1; size: .; D: .; DNA: TGCGCCAGCAGCGGCACACGGGGCTACACCTTC; CDR3: CASSGTRGYTF
J: TRBJ2-3; V: TRBV5-1; size: .; D: .; DNA: TGCGCCAGCAGCTTAGGTTACCACACAGATACGCAGTATTTT; CDR3: CASSLGYHTDTQYF
J: TRBJ2-2; V: TRBV7-3; size: .; D: .; DNA: TGTGCCAGCAGTCGTACAGCGACCCCAAACACCGGGGAGCTGTTTTTT; CDR3: CASSRTATPNTGELFF
J: TRBJ2-5; V: TRBV5-6; size: .; D: TRBD1; DNA: TGTGCCAGCAGCCCCGGGACAGGGGTCCTAGGACCTCAAGAGACCCAGTACTTC; CDR3: CASSPGTGVLGPQETQYF
J: TRBJ2-7; V: TRBV6-2/TRBV6-3; size: .; D: .; DNA: TGTGCCAGCAGTTACTATGAGACAGGGCGAAGGACTAGGATGTCCGAGCAGTACTTC; CDR3: CASSYYETGRRTRMSEQYF
J: TRBJ2-1; V: TRBV18; size: once; D: TRBD2; DNA: TGTGCCAGCTCATCCGGGACTAGCGGGAGCCCGGCGGGGCAGTTCTTC; CDR3: CASSSGTSGSPAGQFF
J: TRBJ1-2; V: TRBV5-5; size: .; D: .; DNA: TGTGCCAGCAGCCATTGGGACGAGAACTATGGCTACACCTTC; CDR3: CASSHWDENYGYTF
J: TRBJ2-7; V: TRBV10-3; size: .; D: TRBD2; DNA: TGTGCCATCAGTGAAGGACCTACTAGCGGTTCCTACGAGCAGTACTTC; CDR3: CAISEGPTSGSYEQYF
J: TRBJ1-6; V: TRBV6-1; size: once; D: TRBD1; DNA: TGTGCCAGCAGTGTCGGTGCGAGGACAGGGGGCTTTTCACCCCTCCACTTT; CDR3: CASSVGARTGGFSPLHF
J: TRBJ1-2; V: TRBV28; size: .; D: TRBD1; DNA: TGTGCCAGCAGTGGGACAGGGGATAACTATGGCTACACCTTC; CDR3: CASSGTGDNYGYTF
J: TRBJ2-5; V: TRBV7-2; size: .; D: .; DNA: TGTGCCAGCAGCTTAGGACTCGGGGTTTTGGAGACCCAGTACTTC; CDR3: CASSLGLGVLETQYF
J: TRBJ2-3; V: TRBV19; size: .; D: TRBD2; DNA: TGTGCCAGTAGTGAGTTAGGACTAGCGGGGGGAACGCAGTATTTT; CDR3: CASSELGLAGGTQYF
J: TRBJ2-5; V: TRBV2; size: .; D: TRBD2; DNA: TGTGCCAGCAGTCCCGGGACTAGCGGGTTACTGGGGGAGACCCAGTACTTC; CDR3: CASSPGTSGLLGETQYF
J: TRBJ2-7; V: TRBV7-2; size: .; D: .; DNA: TGTGCCAGCAGCTTACAAGGGAGAAGGGAGCAGTACTTC; CDR3: CASSLQGRREQYF
J: TRBJ1-2; V: TRBV6-5; size: .; D: TRBD1; DNA: TGTGCCAGCAAAATAGAGGGGACAGGCCGAGCTAGCTACACCTTC; CDR3: CASKIEGTGRASYTF
J: TRBJ2-1; V: TRBV7-8; size: .; D: TRBD2; DNA: TGTGCCAGCACCAAAAACCCCGGGAGGCCCGGGAATGAGCAGTTCTTC; CDR3: CASTKNPGRPGNEQFF
J: TRBJ2-7; V: TRBV7-2; size: .; D: .; DNA: TGTGCCAGCAGCTCGACCGGCGGGACGAACGAGCAGTACTTC; CDR3: CASSSTGGTNEQYF
J: TRBJ2-2; V: TRBV7-3; size: .; D: .; DNA: TGTGCCAGCAGCTGGGGCACCGGGGAGCTGTTTTTT; CDR3: CASSWGTGELFF
J: TRBJ2-7; V: TRBV4-1; size: .; D: TRBD1; DNA: TGCGCCAGCAGCCAAGATCCAGGGGGCTCTTGGGAGCAGTACTTC; CDR3: CASSQDPGGSWEQYF
J: TRBJ1-1; V: TRBV2; size: .; D: .; DNA: TGTGCCAGCAGTGAATCCTTCGGGATTATGAACACTGAAGCTTTCTTT; CDR3: CASSESFGIMNTEAFF
J: TRBJ1-3; V: TRBV7-8; size: .; D: .; DNA: TGTGCCAGCAGCCCTTTGGGGGCAGCTGGAAACACCATATATTTT; CDR3: CASSPLGAAGNTIYF
J: TRBJ2-2; V: TRBV11-3; size: .; D: .; DNA: TGTGCCAGCAGCCCCCGGGGCTACACCGGGGAGCTGTTTTTT; CDR3: CASSPRGYTGELFF
J: TRBJ2-7; V: TRBV6-4; size: .; D: TRBD2; DNA: TGTGCCAGCAGACTAGCGGGAGGAACCTACGAGCAGTACTTC; CDR3: CASRLAGGTYEQYF
J: TRBJ2-7; V: TRBV6-5; size: .; D: .; DNA: TGTGCCAGCAGTTACGGGGGGGCGCGTTACGAGCAGTACTTC; CDR3: CASSYGGARYEQYF
J: TRBJ1-1; V: TRBV14; size: .; D: .; DNA: TGTGCCAGCAGCCTAAGGACGGACAGTGAAGCTTTCTTT; CDR3: CASSLRTDSEAFF
J: TRBJ2-3; V: TRBV7-2; size: .; D: TRBD2; DNA: TGTGCCAGCAAGCTAGCGGGGATCACAGATACGCAGTATTTT; CDR3: CASKLAGITDTQYF